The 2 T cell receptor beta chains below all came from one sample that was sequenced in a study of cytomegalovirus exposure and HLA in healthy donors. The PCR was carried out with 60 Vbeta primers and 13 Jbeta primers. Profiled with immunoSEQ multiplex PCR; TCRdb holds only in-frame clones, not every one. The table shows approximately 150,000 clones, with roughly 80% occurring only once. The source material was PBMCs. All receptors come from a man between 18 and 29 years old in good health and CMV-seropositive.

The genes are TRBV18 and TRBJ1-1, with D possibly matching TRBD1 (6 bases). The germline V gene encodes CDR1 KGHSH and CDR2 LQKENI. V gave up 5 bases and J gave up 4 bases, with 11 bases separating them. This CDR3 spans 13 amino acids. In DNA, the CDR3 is TGTGCCAGCTCAGAGACAGGTCTCACTGAAGCTTTCTTT. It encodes CASSETGLTEAFF.

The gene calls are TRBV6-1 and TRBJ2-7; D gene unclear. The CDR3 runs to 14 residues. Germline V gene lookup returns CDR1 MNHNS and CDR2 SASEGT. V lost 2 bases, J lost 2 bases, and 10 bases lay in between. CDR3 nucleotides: TGTGCCAGCAGTGAACAGACACTCACCTACGAGCAGTACTTC. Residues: CASSEQTLTYEQYF.